Below are 8 T cell receptor beta chains sequenced from a single sample in a study of memory CD4+ T cells and cytomegalovirus serostatus. The sort gate was single viable CD3+CD4+CD8-CD45RO+ cells for memory CD4+ T cells. Assay used: immunoSEQ multiplex PCR; TCRdb lists only in-frame clones, some missing. The table lists over 65,000 clones, 65% to 85% of them singletons, with around 0.77% in the top ten. Input material: memory CD4+ T cells from blood. The receptors were sampled from an adult in good health and CMV-seronegative.

This clone was counted only a few times. This rearrangement joins TRBV6-1 to TRBJ2-7, with 7 bases fitting TRBD1. Germline V gene data show CDR1 as MNHNS and CDR2 as SASEGT. Trimming took 6 bases from V and 3 from J; bases not matched to a gene: 11. This CDR3 region has 15 residues. The CDR3 DNA follows: TGTGCCAGCAGCGTGCCGAGGGGGCTGTACTACGAGCAGTACTTC. It is translated as CASSVPRGLYYEQYF.

This chain uses TRBV27 with TRBJ2-7, with D tentatively TRBD2 (5 bases). There are 14 residues in the CDR3. Trimming stripped 3 bases from V and 2 bases from J, with 11 bases between. Per germline, CDR1 MNHEY and CDR2 SMNVEV (reference sequence). CDR3 sequence: CASSFGGFAYEQYF. DNA of the CDR3: TGTGCCAGCAGTTTCGGCGGGTTCGCCTACGAGCAGTACTTC.

This clone appeared a few times. This chain links TRBV6-6 with TRBJ1-2; tentatively, D is TRBD1 (6 bases). The CDR3 is made up of 15 amino acids. Germline V lookup: CDR1 MNHNY, CDR2 SVGAGI (reference sequence). V lost 6 bases and J 7 bases, leaving 21 bases between the germline ends. CDR3 in DNA: TGTGCCAGCAGCTACGACGTGGGGGCGTTCTCTGGCTACACCTTC. Its translation is CASSYDVGAFSGYTF.

This chain connects TRBV7-9 to TRBJ1-1; weak D call: TRBD1 (5 bases). Trimming left V 5 bases short and J 10 bases short, with 14 bases between. In germline, CDR1 is SEHNR, CDR2 FQNEAQ (reference sequence). The CDR3 spans 12 residues. The CDR3 spells CASSRETRGAFF. In nucleotides, the CDR3 is TGTGCCAGCAGCCGGGAGACAAGGGGAGCTTTCTTT.

This chain links TRBV5-1 with TRBJ1-1, with D possibly matching TRBD1 (6 bases). Looked up from germline, CDR1 is SGHRS and CDR2 is YFSETQ. This CDR3 has 13 residues. V lost 3 bases, J lost 5 bases, and 11 bases lay in between. This CDR3 is CASSSQGWTEAFF. The CDR3 nucleotides are TGCGCCAGCAGCTCACAGGGATGGACTGAAGCTTTCTTT.

V is TRBV7-8 and J is TRBJ2-5, with 7 bases identical to TRBD2. After removal of 5 bases from V and 1 base from J, the junction contained 10 bases not matched to a gene. The germline V gene has CDR1 SGHVS and CDR2 FQNEAQ. The CDR3 sequence is 16 residues long. CDR3 protein: CASSTTSYPPQETQYF. The DNA of the CDR3 is TGTGCCAGCAGCACGACTAGCTACCCCCCCCAAGAGACCCAGTACTTC.

This chain uses TRBV5-1 with TRBJ2-1, with 9 bases that match TRBD1. V dropped 0 bases and J dropped 9; count of bases not matched to a gene: 13. The CDR3 runs to 17 residues. Germline V lookup: CDR1 SGHRS, CDR2 YFSETQ. CDR3 in DNA: TGCGCCAGCAGCTTGGTGGGACCGGGACAGGGTAGGGGTGAGCAGTTCTTC. Translation gives CASSLVGPGQGRGEQFF. Full variable domain (rest looked up from reference TRBV5-1 and TRBJ2-1): KAGVTQTPRYLIKTRGQQVTLSCSPISGHRSVSWYQQTPGQGLQFLFEYFSETQRNKGNFPGRFSGRQFSNSRSEMNVSTLELGDSALYLCASSLVGPGQGRGEQFFGPGTRLTVL.

The chain uses TRBV11-2 and TRBJ2-2, with 9 bases fitting TRBD1. The CDR3 runs 15 residues. Per germline, CDR1 SGHAT and CDR2 FQNNGV. The V gene end was trimmed by 6 bases and the J gene end by 4 bases; junction bases not matched to a gene: 6. Written as DNA, the CDR3 is TGTGCCAGCAGTCGACAGGGGGGAGGCACCGGGGAGCTGTTTTTT. This codes for CASSRQGGGTGELFF.